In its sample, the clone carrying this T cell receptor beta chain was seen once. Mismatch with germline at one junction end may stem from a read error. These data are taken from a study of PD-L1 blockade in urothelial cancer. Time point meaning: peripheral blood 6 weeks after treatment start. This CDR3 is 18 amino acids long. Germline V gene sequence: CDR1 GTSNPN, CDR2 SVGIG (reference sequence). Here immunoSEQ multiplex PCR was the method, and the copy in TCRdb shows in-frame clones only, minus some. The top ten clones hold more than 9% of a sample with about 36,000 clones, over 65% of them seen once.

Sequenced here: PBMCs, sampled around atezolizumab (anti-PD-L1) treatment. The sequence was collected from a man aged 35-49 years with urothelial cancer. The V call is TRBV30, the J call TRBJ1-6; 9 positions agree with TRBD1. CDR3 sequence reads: CACHAGTGLVSYNSPLHF. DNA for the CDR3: TGTGCCTGCCATGCCGGGACAGGGTTGGTGTCCTATAATTCACCTCTCCACTTT.